These 23 T cell receptor beta chains were sequenced from one sample in a study of patients and donors after allogeneic stem cell transplantation. TCRdb re-derived calls from the RT-PCR reads in MiXCR, one entry per CDR3 protein. The sample holds 100,000 to 120,000 distinct CDR3 sequences, around 33% seen once. The sequencing input was blood, either unsorted or a sorted T cell fraction (not recorded which). Receptor source: a human donor who was either an allogeneic HSCT recipient or a stem cell or donor lymphocyte infusion donor (not recorded which). It is not recorded whose cells these are; they may come from a transplant donor.

This clonotype was observed a handful of times. The V gene is TRBV29-1, the J gene TRBJ2-7, with no clear D. The V end lost 3 bases, the J end lost 0 bases, and 6 bases lay between the germline ends. CDR3 length: 12 residues. Per germline, CDR1 SQVTM and CDR2 ANQGSEA. CDR3 amino acids: CSVEKSSYEQYF. CDR3 nucleotides: TGCAGCGTTGAGAAGAGCTCCTACGAGCAGTACTTC.

This chain joins TRBV18 and TRBJ2-4; 9 bases are shared with TRBD1. Germline lookup yields CDR1 KGHSH and CDR2 LQKENI. The CDR3 is 14 residues long. J was trimmed by 6 bases and V by 3 bases; bases with no gene match: 3. The CDR3 DNA follows: TGTGCCAGCTCACCCGACAGGGGGGCAAACATTCAGTACTTC. It specifies CASSPDRGANIQYF.

This clonotype was counted once. V and J are TRBV20-1 and TRBJ2-7; 8 bases are a match to TRBD1. The length of the CDR3 is 15 residues. The germline CDR1 and CDR2 sequences are DFQATT and SNEGSKA (reference sequence). The J segment lost 2 bases and the V segment lost 1 base, leaving 7 bases of the junction unmatched. In DNA form, the CDR3 reads TGCAGTGCTAGAGTCCCAGGGGGCCTAGCCTACGAGCAGTACTTC. This encodes CSARVPGGLAYEQYF.

This clonotype has a handful of counts. One junction end disagrees with the germline gene, perhaps due to a read error. The rearrangement links TRBV5-1 to TRBJ1-3, with 9 bases matching TRBD1. The CDR3 has 15 amino acids. Germline loops: CDR1 SGHRS, CDR2 YFSETQ. CDR3 loop: CASRLDRGEGNTIYF. The CDR3 nucleotides read TGCGCCAGCAGATTGGACAGGGGAGAAGGAAACACCATATATTTT.

This chain links TRBV18 with TRBJ2-5; D gene uncertain. Trimming took off 0 bases at V and 5 bases at J, with 7 bases between the two ends. Germline V gives CDR1 KGHSH, CDR2 LQKENI. The CDR3 runs 13 residues. The CDR3 DNA sequence: TGTGCCAGCTCACCACCCGTGGGGGAGACCCAGTACTTC. This codes for CASSPPVGETQYF.

The CDR3 region is CASSPRLWATDTQYF. The CDR3 DNA is TGTGCCAGCAGTCCGAGGTTATGGGCCACAGATACGCAGTATTTT. The chain has TRBV25-1 and TRBJ2-3; D is ambiguous. There are 15 residues in the CDR3. The V gene's germline CDR1 is MGHDK and CDR2 SYGVNS. Deletions cut 5 bases from V and 2 bases from J, with 14 bases between.

V is TRBV6-2 or TRBV6-3 and J is TRBJ2-2, with 8 bases fitting TRBD1. The CDR3 has 18 amino acids. Germline V gene lookup returns CDR1 MNHEY and CDR2 SVGEGT. J gave up 1 base and V 7 bases, and 14 bases lay outside the gene matches. CDR3 residues: CASTGQPGTGKNTGELFF. The CDR3 DNA is TGTGCCAGCACCGGCCAACCCGGGACAGGCAAGAACACCGGGGAGCTGTTTTTT.

This clonotype was seen a handful of times. The chain links TRBV27 to TRBJ2-7; TRBD2 might be the D (6 bases). The CDR3 totals 16 residues. The germline CDR1 and CDR2 sequences are MNHEY and SMNVEV (reference sequence). V was shortened by 4 bases and J by 1 base, with 17 bases between the two germline ends. CDR3 residues: CASSWIEGLNSYEQYF. The CDR3 DNA sequence: TGTGCCAGCAGTTGGATTGAGGGACTCAATTCCTACGAGCAGTACTTC.

This clonotype was seen once. The chain employs TRBV3-2 and TRBJ2-5; the table gives TRBD1 as D, unverified against the DNA. TRBV3-2 counts as a pseudogene. The CDR3 extends over 15 amino acids. In DNA form, the CDR3 reads TGTGCCAGCAGCTCTTCTTGGACAGTCCAAGAGACCCAGTACTTC. Its protein is CASSSSWTVQETQYF.

The chain uses TRBV7-2 and TRBJ2-3; 8 bases fit TRBD2. Looked up from germline, CDR1 is SGHTA and CDR2 is FQGNSA. This CDR3 has 14 amino acids. V lost 5 bases, J lost 4 bases, and 5 bases stayed unmatched. This CDR3 is CASSLTSVPDTQYF. The CDR3 DNA sequence: TGTGCCAGCAGCCTGACTAGCGTGCCAGATACGCAGTATTTT.

There are a few counts of this clonotype. The chain recombines TRBV28 with TRBJ2-5; 10 bases are a match to TRBD1. This CDR3 has 14 amino acids. V dropped 6 bases and J dropped 5; count of bases not matched to a gene: 6. Germline V CDR1 and CDR2: MDHEN, SYDVKM. The chain's CDR3 is CASSGQGEWETQYF. As DNA, the CDR3 is TGTGCCAGCAGCGGACAGGGGGAATGGGAGACCCAGTACTTC.

The chain carries TRBV7-6 and TRBJ2-3; tentatively, D is TRBD2 (6 bases). V was clipped by 5 bases and J by 1 base, with 16 bases between them. The CDR3 length is 16 residues. Per the germline V gene, CDR1 is SGHVS and CDR2 is FNYEAQ. CDR3: CASSPQPGLGTDTQYF. CDR3 coding DNA: TGTGCCAGCAGCCCACAACCGGGACTCGGCACAGATACGCAGTATTTT.

This clonotype has only a few counts. The chain has TRBV20-1 and TRBJ2-3; D not certain. In germline, CDR1 is DFQATT, CDR2 SNEGSKA (reference sequence). The CDR3 spans 14 residues. V was pared by 0 bases and J by 4 bases, with 11 bases between. As DNA, the CDR3 is TGCAGTGCTAGAGATCCCCTAGGTGCAGATACGCAGTATTTT. This sequence encodes CSARDPLGADTQYF.

This clonotype appeared a few times. This rearrangement joins TRBV4-3 to TRBJ2-7; perhaps TRBD1 as D (6 bases). Per the germline V gene, CDR1 is LGHNA and CDR2 is YSLEER. Trimming cost V 0 bases and J 1 base, with 10 bases left between them. The CDR3 sequence is 15 residues long. Written as DNA, the CDR3 is TGCGCCAGCAGCCAAGATAGGCAGGGGTCCTACGAGCAGTACTTC. Its protein product is CASSQDRQGSYEQYF.

On this clonotype: The final CDR3 position lacks the conserved phenylalanine or tryptophan, pointing to a likely read error. The chain carries TRBV7-9 and TRBJ1-1; TRBD1 matches 7 bases. CDR3 length equals 13 residues. V lost 2 bases and J lost 7; bases outside the gene matches: 4. Germline V gene data show CDR1 as SEHNR and CDR2 as FQNEAQ (reference sequence). The CDR3 nucleotides read TGTGCCAGCAGCTTATGGAGGGACAGTGAAGCTTTCTAT. It is translated as CASSLWRDSEAFY.

The rearrangement links TRBV6-5 to TRBJ2-7, with unresolved D. Germline CDR1 reads MNHEY; CDR2 reads SVGAGI. V was cut by 8 bases and J by 1 base, with 12 bases left in between. The CDR3 extends over 13 amino acids. The CDR3 DNA reads TGTGCCAGCCATACTGGATCTTCCTACGAGCAGTACTTC. This sequence encodes CASHTGSSYEQYF.

The chain couples TRBV4-3 to TRBJ1-6; no definite D call. Trimming removed 1 base from V and 3 bases from J, with 7 bases in between. Germline-derived CDR1 and CDR2 are LGHNA and YSLEER. The CDR3 totals 15 residues. The CDR3 loop is CASSQAKIYNSPLHF. The CDR3 DNA sequence: TGCGCCAGCAGCCAAGCAAAAATCTATAATTCACCCCTCCACTTT.

V is TRBV4-2 and J is TRBJ2-5; no definite D call. With 0 bases removed from V and 4 bases from J, the gap between germline ends came to 9 bases. The germline V gene encodes CDR1 LGHNA and CDR2 YNFKEQ. This CDR3 has 14 amino acids. Here the CDR3 reads CASSQDHRAETQYF. The CDR3 DNA reads TGTGCCAGCAGCCAAGATCACAGAGCAGAGACCCAGTACTTC.

This sequence joins TRBV6-2 or TRBV6-3 and TRBJ2-1, with D hard to call. In germline, CDR1 is MNHEY, CDR2 SVGEGT. There are 14 residues in the CDR3. V dropped 8 bases and J dropped 0 bases, with 11 bases sitting between them. CDR3 sequence: CASDVAGSYNEQFF. CDR3 DNA sequence: TGTGCCAGCGATGTAGCCGGCTCCTACAATGAGCAGTTCTTC.

This clonotype was picked up a small number of times. The chain couples TRBV29-1 to TRBJ2-2, with unresolved D. Germline CDR1 is SQVTM and CDR2 is ANQGSEA. The CDR3 loop spans 12 amino acids. Trimming left V 4 bases short and J 2 bases short, with 5 bases between. The CDR3, as DNA: TGCAGCGTTGCTAGAAACACCGGGGAGCTGTTTTTT. Translating it yields CSVARNTGELFF.

The chain combines TRBV9 with TRBJ1-1, with D possibly TRBD1 on 5 matching bases. Trimming pared 4 bases from V and 1 base from J, leaving 11 bases between. This CDR3 region has 14 residues. Looked up from germline, CDR1 is SGDLS and CDR2 is YYNGEE. The CDR3 bases are TGTGCCAGCAGCTCCGGGACGTGGAACACTGAAGCTTTCTTT. Protein product: CASSSGTWNTEAFF.

This rearrangement joins TRBV15 to TRBJ2-7, with D uncertain. Germline-derived CDR1 and CDR2 are LNHNV and YYDKDF (reference sequence). The CDR3 is made up of 14 amino acids. V was cut by 1 base and J by 7 bases, with 14 bases left in between. The CDR3 coding sequence is TGTGCCACCAGCAGAGCCAGACGGCTAGGGGAGCAGTACTTC. Amino acids: CATSRARRLGEQYF.

This clonotype was recorded a few times. The V gene is TRBV25-1, the J gene TRBJ1-1; TRBD1 matches at 11 bases. The V segment lost 2 bases and the J segment 8 bases; nucleotides outside the gene matches: 4. CDR1 is MGHDK, CDR2 SYGVNS, per germline. This CDR3 has 14 amino acids. The CDR3 loop reads CASSEGQGAREAFF. The CDR3 coding sequence is TGTGCCAGCAGTGAAGGACAGGGGGCAAGGGAAGCTTTCTTT.